This entry concerns a single TCR beta chain. The sample is drawn from a study of cytomegalovirus exposure and HLA in healthy donors. Only in-frame clones appear in the TCRdb table, and some are missing; sequencing was by immunoSEQ multiplex PCR. Of roughly 150,000 clones detected, around 90% appear once; the ten largest clones hold 3.3%. The donors were part of the roughly 120-subject validation cohort, which stood apart from the roughly 700-subject first cohort. The specimen was PBMCs. The origin of this receptor is a young woman in good health and CMV-seropositive.

The CDR3 DNA follows: TGTGCCAGCAGGGGACAGGGCTACGAGCAGTACTTC. This codes for CASRGQGYEQYF. The rearrangement links TRBV25-1 to TRBJ2-7; 9 bases fit TRBD1. V lost 6 bases to trimming and J lost 3 bases; unmatched junction nucleotides: 0. Germline CDR1 MGHDK, CDR2 SYGVNS. The CDR3 has 12 amino acids.